This passage covers 2 T cell receptor beta chains from one sample sequenced in a study of vaccination effects on CD4 cells after COVID-19. Clones were read by immunoSEQ multiplex PCR, and TCRdb kept only the in-frame ones, dropping some. The sample records approximately 37,000 clones, around two thirds being singletons. In the ViraFEST assay, antigen-specific CD4+ clonotypes were identified by expansion after peptide-pool stimulation. On roughly day 10 of culture, CD4+ T cells were separated out. According to PCR results, the person was infected with SARS-CoV-2 between March and December 2020. For these TCRs, the target antigens are not known. Source: CD4+ T cells from PBMCs cultured with a peptide pool, taken before COVID-19 vaccination. The receptors come from a human donor who had a prior SARS-CoV-2 infection.

The chain links TRBV10-3 to TRBJ1-2; 8 bases map to TRBD1. Losses at the gene ends were 7 bases for V and 5 bases for J; bases not matched to a gene: 9. CDR3 size: 14 residues. Germline V gives CDR1 ENHRY, CDR2 SYGVKD. CDR3 nucleotide sequence: TGTGCCATCACTCCGACAGGGGCCACGTATGGCTACACCTTC. Its protein is CAITPTGATYGYTF.

This chain joins TRBV4-2 and TRBJ1-2; D gene uncertain. V was cut by 2 bases and J by 6 bases, with 19 bases left in between. Germline V gives CDR1 LGHNA, CDR2 YNFKEQ. CDR3 size: 16 residues. CDR3 DNA: TGTGCCAGCAGCCAAAGGGCGACCGGGTCACCCCATGGCTACACCTTC. It is translated as CASSQRATGSPHGYTF.